The clone carrying this T cell receptor (beta chain) was counted a few times. What it binds is not known. This sample was taken from a study of T cell repertoires in cytomegalovirus infection. At the level of the study: An indication of both CMV infection and matching HLA type came from public TCR beta signatures. Findings and caveats of the study: Dominating the ex vivo response were TCR beta clonotypes that were CMV-specific and HLA-C-restricted. Totalled public TCR beta family frequency picked out people who carried CMV plus the relevant HLA.

TCRdb reprocessed the reads via MiXCR and lists one record per CDR3 protein. The table lists under 200,000 distinct CDR3 sequences, roughly 9.8% of them singletons, with roughly 5.1% in the top ten. The CDR3 totals 13 residues. Germline V lookup: CDR1 MNHEY, CDR2 SVGEGT. V dropped 2 bases and J dropped 2 bases, with 7 bases sitting between them. Sample: PBMCs. This TCR was sampled from a human donor in good health (CMV status not recorded). Some clones in this sample may be carry-over from other donors' samples. The rearrangement uses TRBV6-2 or TRBV6-3 and TRBJ2-7, with a weak D call TRBD1 (6 bases). The CDR3 sequence is CASSYRDTYEQYF. CDR3 DNA sequence: TGTGCCAGCAGTTACAGGGACACCTACGAGCAGTACTTC.